Below are 21 T cell receptor beta chains sequenced from a single sample in a study of vaccination effects on CD4 cells after COVID-19. Their antigens are not known. Sequencing was performed with immunoSEQ multiplex PCR; in TCRdb, only in-frame clones are kept and a portion is missing. The sample lists tens of thousands of clones, less than 75% occurring once. The authors isolated CD4+ T cells after around 10 days of culture. Subjects were given two BNT162b2 or mRNA-1273 vaccine doses. The source material was CD4+ T cells from PBMCs cultured without peptide, sampled after COVID-19 vaccination. Receptors were obtained from a human donor who received a COVID-19 vaccine.

The chain carries TRBV4-3 and TRBJ1-2; D is ambiguous. Germline CDR1 and CDR2: LGHNA and YSLEER. There are 12 residues in the CDR3. Trimming took off 1 base at V and 8 bases at J, with 8 bases between the two ends. The CDR3 DNA sequence: TGCGCCAGCAGCCAAGGGGATGGAGGCTACACCTTC. This translates into CASSQGDGGYTF.

The genes are TRBV24-1 and TRBJ1-5; no clear D gene. Deletions cut 4 bases from V and 5 bases from J, with 20 bases between. This CDR3 is 17 amino acids long. Looked up from germline, CDR1 is KGHDR and CDR2 is SFDVKD. The CDR3 loop reads CATSDPREGASYQPQHF. The CDR3 DNA is TGTGCCACCAGTGACCCTCGCGAAGGAGCCTCCTATCAGCCCCAGCATTTT.

The rearrangement links TRBV24-1 to TRBJ2-1; D is perhaps TRBD1 (6 bases). Germline CDR1 and CDR2: KGHDR and SFDVKD. V lost 4 bases, J lost 5 bases, and 11 bases lay in between. CDR3 length equals 14 residues. Here the CDR3 DNA reads TGTGCCACCAGTGAGGGGACATCTAACAATGAGCAGTTCTTC. Protein: CATSEGTSNNEQFF.

This rearrangement joins TRBV24-1 to TRBJ2-3; the D gene is possibly TRBD1 (6 bases). Germline CDR1 reads KGHDR; CDR2 reads SFDVKD. Deletions cut 5 bases from V and 3 bases from J, with 17 bases between. The CDR3 consists of 16 residues. The CDR3 nucleotides read TGTGCCACCAGTGTCTCCGGGACACCCTCAACAGATACGCAGTATTTT. The encoded protein is CATSVSGTPSTDTQYF.

J is TRBJ2-5 and V is TRBV28, with D perhaps being TRBD1 or TRBD2 (5 bases each). Germline CDR1 is MDHEN and CDR2 is SYDVKM. Deletions cut 6 bases from V and 5 bases from J, with 13 bases between. The CDR3 extends over 13 amino acids. CDR3 nucleotide sequence: TGTGCCAGCAGGGCACCCGGGGCGGAGACCCAGTACTTC. Protein product: CASRAPGAETQYF.

The table lists this clone with a few counts. The chain combines TRBV9 with TRBJ1-1; TRBD1 agrees at 8 bases. V gave up 4 bases and J gave up 1 base; unmatched junction bases: 3. Germline V lookup: CDR1 SGDLS, CDR2 YYNGEE. CDR3 length: 14 residues. The CDR3 loop reads CASSTTGANTEAFF. The CDR3 DNA follows: TGTGCCAGCAGCACGACAGGGGCGAACACTGAAGCTTTCTTT.

The sample holds a few counts of this clone. The chain employs TRBV7-2 and TRBJ2-2; D not resolved. The germline gives CDR1 SGHTA, CDR2 FQGNSA. CDR3 length: 13 amino acids. Trimming cost V 3 bases and J 7 bases, with 9 bases left between them. The DNA for the CDR3 is TGTGCCAGCAGCTTCCTCCCGGGCGGGGAGCTGTTTTTT. This codes for CASSFLPGGELFF.

The gene calls are TRBV30 and TRBJ1-6, with D possibly matching TRBD1 (5 bases). CDR1 and CDR2 (germline): GTSNPN, SVGIG (reference sequence). CDR3 length equals 13 residues. V lost 2 bases and J lost 7, with 9 bases in between. As DNA, the CDR3 is TGTGCCTGGAGTCCAGGGCCGAATTCACCCCTCCACTTT. Its translation is CAWSPGPNSPLHF.

This sequence joins TRBV5-1 and TRBJ1-4, with TRBD1 matching over 7 bases. This CDR3 comprises 13 residues. The trim removed 4 bases at V and 8 bases at J, leaving 5 bases unmatched. Germline V gene sequence: CDR1 SGHRS, CDR2 YFSETQ. The DNA for the CDR3 is TGCGCCAGCAGCCTTTCACAGGGGGAAAAACTGTTTTTT. Protein sequence: CASSLSQGEKLFF.

The sample holds one count of this clone. This chain joins TRBV28 and TRBJ2-7, with 10 bases lining up with TRBD2. Germline CDR1 is MDHEN and CDR2 is SYDVKM. The CDR3 spans 15 residues. J lost 1 base, V lost 6 bases, and 6 bases had no gene match. CDR3 nucleotides: TGTGCCAGCAGGGGTACTAGCGGGAATTCCTACGAGCAGTACGTC. Translated, it gives CASRGTSGNSYEQYV.

The V call is TRBV5-4, the J call TRBJ2-1, with 10 bases fitting TRBD2. CDR1 is SGHNT and CDR2 is YYREEE in the germline V gene (reference sequence). Trimming at V came to 3 bases and at J to 0 bases, leaving 3 bases not matched to a gene. The CDR3 has 16 residues. CDR3 bases: TGTGCCAGCAGCTCGACTAGCGGGCCCTCCTACAATGAGCAGTTCTTC. Amino acids: CASSSTSGPSYNEQFF.

As for this clone: At one of its ends the junction is not consistent with the germline gene, which may arise from a read error. The CDR3 DNA sequence: TGTATCACAGGGTTGGGTCAGCCCCAGCATTTT. Protein: CITGLGQPQHF. The chain carries TRBV23-1 and TRBJ1-5; D possibly corresponds to TRBD1 (6 bases). TRBV23-1 qualifies as an ORF whose function is uncertain. CDR3 length: 11 residues.

The chain combines TRBV5-6 with TRBJ2-2; 9 nucleotides align to TRBD2. The CDR3 length is 18 residues. J gave up 3 bases and V 3 bases, and 12 bases lay outside the gene matches. Germline V gives CDR1 SGHDT, CDR2 YYEEEE. CDR3 sequence (DNA): TGTGCCAGCAGCTATACTCGGGGGAAGCGGGGGGACACCGGGGAGCTGTTTTTT. As protein: CASSYTRGKRGDTGELFF.

The J gene is TRBJ2-3, the V gene TRBV18; 8 bases are a match to TRBD2. Germline V CDR1 and CDR2: KGHSH, LQKENI. The junction had 9 bases not matched to a gene; V was cut back by 5 bases and J by 5 bases. CDR3 length: 15 amino acids. As DNA, the CDR3 is TGTGCCAGCTCAGCCGGGACTAGTGGAATAGATACGCAGTATTTT. The encoded protein is CASSAGTSGIDTQYF.

V is TRBV10-2 and J is TRBJ2-7; 7 bases line up with TRBD2. Per the germline V gene, CDR1 is WSHSY and CDR2 is SAAADI. J gave up 3 bases and V 5 bases, and 4 bases lay outside the gene matches. The CDR3 covers 13 residues. The CDR3 DNA reads as TGCGCCAGCAGTCCCGGGAGGAACTACGAGCAGTACGTC. This translates into CASSPGRNYEQYV.

V gene TRBV28 combines with J gene TRBJ2-5, with D maybe TRBD2 (5 bases). Trimming took 7 bases from V and 4 from J, leaving 10 bases between them. This CDR3 region has 12 residues. Germline CDR1 reads MDHEN; CDR2 reads SYDVKM. The CDR3 sequence: CASIASGETQYF. The CDR3 bases are TGTGCCAGCATAGCGAGCGGAGAGACCCAGTACTTC.

This clone has a handful of counts. This chain joins TRBV24-1 and TRBJ1-6, with 7 bases lining up with TRBD1. This CDR3 contains 14 residues. Per the germline V gene, CDR1 is KGHDR and CDR2 is SFDVKD. J gave up 6 bases and V 5 bases, and 3 bases lay outside the gene matches. The CDR3 DNA sequence: TGTGCCACCAGTGGTAACAGGGGTAATTCACCCCTCCACTTT. This gives the protein CATSGNRGNSPLHF.

V usage is TRBV5-1 and J usage is TRBJ1-1; 8 bases fit TRBD1. J was trimmed by 7 bases and V by 5 bases; bases with no gene match: 10. This CDR3 is 14 amino acids long. Germline-derived CDR1 and CDR2 are SGHRS and YFSETQ. CDR3 residues: CASRVQGDRGEAFF. For the CDR3, the DNA is TGCGCCAGCAGAGTACAGGGGGACCGGGGTGAAGCTTTCTTT.

This rearrangement joins TRBV7-2 to TRBJ1-2; D is ambiguous. Germline CDR1 reads SGHTA; CDR2 reads FQGNSA. With 5 bases removed from V and 5 bases from J, the gap between germline ends came to 12 bases. The CDR3 totals 13 residues. DNA of the CDR3: TGTGCCAGCAGCCCGACCTCATGGTATGGCTACACCTTC. This codes for CASSPTSWYGYTF. Based on the CDR3 plus reference TRBV7-2 and TRBJ1-2, the full variable domain is GAGVSQSPSNKVTEKGKDVELRCDPISGHTALYWYRQSLGQGLEFLIYFQGNSAPDKSGLPSDRFSAERTGGSVSTLTIQRTQQEDSAVYLCASSPTSWYGYTFGSGTRLTVV.

This chain uses TRBV6-5 with TRBJ1-1; 9 nucleotides agree with TRBD1. The CDR3 consists of 13 residues. The J segment lost 3 bases and the V segment lost 6 bases, leaving 2 bases of the junction unmatched. Germline CDR1 MNHEY, CDR2 SVGAGI. As DNA, the CDR3 is TGTGCCAGCAGATGGACAGGGGACACTGAAGCTTTCTTT. This translates into CASRWTGDTEAFF.

The chain combines TRBV6-5 with TRBJ1-3, with 8 bases identical to TRBD1. The junction had 4 bases not matched to a gene; V was cut back by 6 bases and J by 3 bases. Germline CDR1 is MNHEY and CDR2 is SVGAGI. CDR3 length: 14 amino acids. The CDR3 bases are TGTGCCAGCAGATCCGACAGGGGTGGAAACACCATATATTTT. This codes for CASRSDRGGNTIYF.